These 27 T cell receptor beta chains originate from one sample sequenced in a study of blood T cell repertoires in COVID-19. Method: immunoSEQ multiplex PCR; TCRdb's copy keeps in-frame clones and lacks some. The table lists about 180,000 clones, 70% to 90% of them singletons. Sequenced sample: peripheral blood. Source of these receptors: a woman aged 25 to 45 with active or convalescent COVID-19.

This chain uses TRBV20-1 with TRBJ2-3; 8 bases are shared with TRBD1. The CDR3 is 14 residues long. V shed 3 bases, J shed 5 bases, and the junction held 7 bases outside the gene matches. Germline values: CDR1 DFQATT, CDR2 SNEGSKA (reference sequence). The CDR3 here is CSASWGRGRDTQYF. In DNA, the CDR3 is TGCAGTGCTAGTTGGGGCAGGGGGCGAGATACGCAGTATTTT.

The chain carries TRBV11-2 and TRBJ2-1; D not certain. Trimming took off 1 base at V and 8 bases at J, with 9 bases between the two ends. CDR3 length: 13 amino acids. Germline CDR1 SGHAT, CDR2 FQNNGV. The CDR3 spells CASSLASGYEQFF. CDR3 coding DNA: TGTGCCAGCAGCTTAGCTTCGGGTTATGAGCAGTTCTTC.

The rearrangement uses TRBV28 and TRBJ1-2; D is uncertain. The V end lost 4 bases, the J end lost 5 bases, and 11 bases lay between the germline ends. The V gene's germline CDR1 is MDHEN and CDR2 SYDVKM. This CDR3 contains 13 residues. CDR3 sequence: CASSSGPRYGYTF. CDR3 sequence (DNA): TGTGCCAGCAGTTCAGGTCCTCGGTATGGCTACACCTTC.

The chain has TRBV29-1 and TRBJ2-1; 8 bases are shared with TRBD2. CDR1 SQVTM and CDR2 ANQGSEA come from the germline V gene. V trimming: 4 bases; J trimming: 4 bases; junction bases outside the gene matches: 6. This CDR3 has 14 residues. CDR3 coding DNA: TGCAGCGTTGTATCGGCGGGAGGATACAATGAGCAGTTCTTC. Amino acid sequence: CSVVSAGGYNEQFF.

This clone was seen more than once but under ten times. The chain links TRBV10-3 to TRBJ1-1; D may be TRBD1 (5 bases). CDR1 ENHRY and CDR2 SYGVKD come from the germline V gene. V was pared by 3 bases and J by 6 bases, with 8 bases between. This CDR3 has 12 amino acids. The CDR3 sequence is CAISESGSEAFF. In DNA form, the CDR3 reads TGTGCCATCAGTGAATCAGGGTCTGAAGCTTTCTTT.

This chain connects TRBV19 to TRBJ2-4, with D unresolved. Germline lookup yields CDR1 LNHDA and CDR2 SQIVND (reference sequence). There are 16 residues in the CDR3. V lost 3 bases, J lost 3 bases, and 15 bases lay in between. The CDR3 sequence is CASSIVATTHKNIQYF. CDR3 DNA: TGTGCCAGTAGTATCGTGGCGACAACGCACAAAAACATTCAGTACTTC.

This clone was found a few times. The chain joins TRBV19 to TRBJ2-5; 10 nucleotides match TRBD2. CDR3 length equals 17 residues. After removal of 4 bases from V and 6 bases from J, the junction contained 14 bases not matched to a gene. Germline CDR1 is LNHDA and CDR2 is SQIVND (reference sequence). The CDR3 spells CASSTPQLAGKGKTQYF. The CDR3 DNA reads as TGTGCCAGTAGTACGCCTCAACTAGCGGGAAAGGGGAAGACCCAGTACTTC.

This sequence joins TRBV18 and TRBJ2-2; tentatively, D is TRBD1 (6 bases). The germline gives CDR1 KGHSH, CDR2 LQKENI. Between the trimmed V and J ends, which lost 6 bases and 3 bases, there was a span of 8 bases. The length of the CDR3 is 13 residues. CDR3 coding DNA: TGTGCCAGCTCGAGACAGGACACCGGGGAGCTGTTTTTT. Translated: CASSRQDTGELFF.

This clone came up a few times. V is TRBV18 and J is TRBJ1-1; D is possibly TRBD1 (6 bases). The CDR3 sequence is 17 residues long. V was cut by 2 bases and J by 0 bases, with 16 bases left in between. Per germline, CDR1 KGHSH and CDR2 LQKENI. This chain's CDR3 is CASSPGTGLHMNTEAFF. In nucleotides, the CDR3 is TGTGCCAGCTCACCAGGTACAGGGCTTCACATGAACACTGAAGCTTTCTTT.

The genes are TRBV5-6 and TRBJ2-7, with TRBD2 matching over 10 bases. Losses at the gene ends were 3 bases for V and 3 bases for J; bases not matched to a gene: 6. The CDR3 contains 15 residues. Germline CDR1 is SGHDT and CDR2 is YYEEEE. CDR3: CASSSFGLAVYEQYF. The CDR3 DNA sequence: TGTGCCAGCAGCTCGTTCGGACTAGCGGTCTACGAGCAGTACTTC.

This clone was detected only a few times. The DNA of the CDR3 is TGTGCCAGCAGCCCCGTCCTTGCAACTAATGAAAAACTGTTTTTT. It translates to CASSPVLATNEKLFF. The chain is built from TRBV2 and TRBJ1-4; D remains unclear. V was clipped by 6 bases and J by 0 bases, with 11 bases between them. The germline CDR1 and CDR2 sequences are SNHLY and FYNNEI. CDR3 length equals 15 residues.

The chain couples TRBV30 to TRBJ2-2; D ambiguous. The CDR3 consists of 13 residues. V shed 4 bases and J shed 4 bases, with 10 bases lying between them. Germline V CDR1 and CDR2: GTSNPN, SVGIG (reference sequence). CDR3 sequence (DNA): TGTGCCTGGACCCGTCTTAGCACCGGGGAGCTGTTTTTT. Translated, it gives CAWTRLSTGELFF.

The rearrangement links TRBV29-1 to TRBJ2-3, with D perhaps TRBD2 (6 bases). The CDR3 is made up of 13 amino acids. Trimming removed 7 bases at V and 2 bases at J, with 13 bases between. Germline V gene sequence: CDR1 SQVTM, CDR2 ANQGSEA. CDR3 in amino acids: CSGFWRATDTQYF. The CDR3 DNA follows: TGCAGCGGTTTCTGGAGGGCCACAGATACGCAGTATTTT.

V and J are TRBV5-1 and TRBJ2-7; tentatively, D is TRBD1 (6 bases). The CDR3 length is 13 residues. The V gene's germline CDR1 is SGHRS and CDR2 YFSETQ. The germline V and J ends were trimmed by 0 bases and 3 bases, with 7 bases remaining between them. CDR3 sequence reads: CASSLAGVYEQYF. The CDR3 DNA reads as TGCGCCAGCAGCTTGGCAGGGGTCTACGAGCAGTACTTC.

The chain joins TRBV2 to TRBJ1-2; 9 bases map to TRBD1. The V gene end was trimmed by 6 bases and the J gene end by 6 bases; junction bases not matched to a gene: 5. The CDR3 has 13 amino acids. Germline CDR1 and CDR2: SNHLY and FYNNEI. CDR3 nucleotide sequence: TGTGCCAGCAGCTCCGGGACAGGGCATGGCTACACCTTC. It specifies CASSSGTGHGYTF.

CDR3 coding DNA: TGTGCCAGCAGCTTCCCCCTGACAGGGACCTACGAGCAGTACTTC. Its protein product is CASSFPLTGTYEQYF. The gene calls are TRBV11-2 and TRBJ2-7; 7 nucleotides align to TRBD1. CDR3 length equals 15 residues. Germline loops: CDR1 SGHAT, CDR2 FQNNGV. The V and J ends lost 3 bases and 2 bases, in that order; junction bases with no gene match: 7.

The chain couples TRBV9 to TRBJ1-1, with D maybe TRBD1 (6 bases). CDR1 SGDLS and CDR2 YYNGEE come from the germline V gene. Trimming removed 5 bases at V and 4 bases at J, with 21 bases between. The CDR3 has 16 residues. The CDR3 here is CASRPGHDLGGTEAFF. CDR3 coding DNA: TGTGCCAGCAGGCCGGGACACGACCTTGGGGGCACTGAAGCTTTCTTT.

The chain is built from TRBV4-1 and TRBJ1-2, with a tentative D call TRBD1 (5 bases). The CDR3 covers 15 residues. V lost 1 base, J lost 4 bases, and 13 bases lay in between. Germline-derived CDR1 and CDR2 are MGHRA and YSYEKL. CDR3 bases: TGCGCCAGCAGCCAAGCGGGGGGGTCCTCCTATGGCTACACCTTC. Translated, it gives CASSQAGGSSYGYTF.

The chain uses TRBV4-1 and TRBJ1-2, with TRBD1 as a possible D gene (6 bases). This CDR3 is 14 amino acids long. The ends were cut back, 0 bases at V and 4 bases at J, with 9 bases in the middle. Germline CDR1 is MGHRA and CDR2 is YSYEKL. CDR3 protein: CASSQERTAYGYTF. The CDR3 DNA reads TGCGCCAGCAGCCAAGAGCGGACAGCCTATGGCTACACCTTC.

The genes are TRBV4-1 and TRBJ2-4; possibly TRBD2 for D (6 bases). The V gene's germline CDR1 is MGHRA and CDR2 YSYEKL. This CDR3 contains 13 residues. V lost 1 base and J 12 bases, leaving 13 bases between the germline ends. The CDR3 DNA follows: TGCGCCAGCAGCCAAGCGGAGGGACGTGCTCAGTACTTC. Its translation is CASSQAEGRAQYF.

The V and J genes are TRBV28 and TRBJ2-2; the match to TRBD1 covers 8 bases. There are 13 residues in the CDR3. Per the germline V gene, CDR1 is MDHEN and CDR2 is SYDVKM. V shed 8 bases, J shed 5 bases, and the junction held 4 bases outside the gene matches. The CDR3 spells CASGTGGTGELFF. The CDR3, as DNA: TGTGCCAGCGGAACAGGGGGGACCGGGGAGCTGTTTTTT.

This chain connects TRBV13 to TRBJ1-5; D remains unclear. The germline CDR1 and CDR2 sequences are PRHDT and FYEKMQ (reference sequence). V was trimmed by 2 bases and J by 2 bases, leaving 7 bases between them. The CDR3 totals 14 residues. This chain's CDR3 is CASSLRGGNQPQHF. DNA of the CDR3: TGTGCCAGCAGCTTACGGGGAGGCAATCAGCCCCAGCATTTT.

The CDR3 loop is CASSLGGSNSPLHF. Written as DNA, the CDR3 is TGTGCCAGCAGTCTGGGGGGTAGTAATTCACCCCTCCACTTT. V usage is TRBV7-9 and J usage is TRBJ1-6, with D possibly TRBD1 on 5 matching bases. Deletions cut 6 bases from V and 6 bases from J, with 12 bases between. This CDR3 contains 14 residues. Germline V gene sequence: CDR1 SEHNR, CDR2 FQNEAQ (reference sequence).

The genes are TRBV27 and TRBJ1-5; no reliable D call. The V end lost 6 bases, the J end lost 6 bases, and 15 bases lay between the germline ends. The CDR3 is made up of 14 amino acids. The germline V gene encodes CDR1 MNHEY and CDR2 SMNVEV (reference sequence). CDR3 sequence reads: CASSLRGEGQPQHF. The CDR3 DNA follows: TGTGCCAGCAGCCTCCGGGGTGAAGGTCAGCCCCAGCATTTT.

V and J are TRBV5-1 and TRBJ2-7, with D perhaps matching TRBD1 (5 bases). V was shortened by 4 bases and J by 0 bases, with 11 bases between the two germline ends. The CDR3 sequence is 14 residues long. From germline, CDR1 is SGHRS and CDR2 YFSETQ. This CDR3 is CASSGQGLSYEQYF. CDR3 in DNA: TGCGCCAGCAGCGGTCAGGGTCTCTCCTACGAGCAGTACTTC.

V and J are TRBV7-6 and TRBJ2-2; D remains ambiguous. The CDR3 runs 13 residues. Trimming took 7 bases from V and 0 from J, leaving 6 bases between them. CDR1 is SGHVS and CDR2 is FNYEAQ in the germline V gene. CDR3 nucleotides: TGTGCCAGCATAGCAACGAACACCGGGGAGCTGTTTTTT. Translation: CASIATNTGELFF.

The chain carries TRBV19 and TRBJ1-5, with D possibly TRBD1 on 6 matching bases. V was pared by 6 bases and J by 1 base, with 13 bases between. This CDR3 contains 15 residues. Germline CDR1 reads LNHDA; CDR2 reads SQIVND (reference sequence). CDR3 region: CASRTGTRSNQPQHF. The CDR3 nucleotides read TGTGCCAGTAGGACCGGGACAAGAAGCAATCAGCCCCAGCATTTT.